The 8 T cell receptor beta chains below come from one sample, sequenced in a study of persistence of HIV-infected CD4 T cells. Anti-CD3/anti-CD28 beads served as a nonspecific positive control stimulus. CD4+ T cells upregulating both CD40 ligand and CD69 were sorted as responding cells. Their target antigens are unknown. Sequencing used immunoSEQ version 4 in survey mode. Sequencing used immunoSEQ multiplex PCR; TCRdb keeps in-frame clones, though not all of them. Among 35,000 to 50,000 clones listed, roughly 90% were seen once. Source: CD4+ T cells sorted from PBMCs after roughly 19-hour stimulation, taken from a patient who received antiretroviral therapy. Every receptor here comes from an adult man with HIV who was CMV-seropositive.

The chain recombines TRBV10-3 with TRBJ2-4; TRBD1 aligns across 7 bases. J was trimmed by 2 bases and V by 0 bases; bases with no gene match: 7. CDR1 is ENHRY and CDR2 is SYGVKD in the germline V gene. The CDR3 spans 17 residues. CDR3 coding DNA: TGTGCCATCAGTGAGTCTGGGGACAGTATATCCAAAAACATTCAGTACTTC. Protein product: CAISESGDSISKNIQYF.

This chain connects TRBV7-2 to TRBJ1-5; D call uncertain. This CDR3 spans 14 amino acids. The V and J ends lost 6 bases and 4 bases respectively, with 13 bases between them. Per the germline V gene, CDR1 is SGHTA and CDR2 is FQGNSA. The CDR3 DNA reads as TGTGCCAGCAGACCCCAGGCCACTAATCAGCCCCAGCATTTT. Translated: CASRPQATNQPQHF.

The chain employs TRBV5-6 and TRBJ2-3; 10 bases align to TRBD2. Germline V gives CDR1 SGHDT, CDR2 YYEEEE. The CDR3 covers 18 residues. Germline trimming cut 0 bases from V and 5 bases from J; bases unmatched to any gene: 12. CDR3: CASSLVFASGGTKDTQYF. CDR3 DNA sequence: TGTGCCAGCAGCTTGGTGTTCGCTAGCGGGGGAACTAAAGATACGCAGTATTTT.

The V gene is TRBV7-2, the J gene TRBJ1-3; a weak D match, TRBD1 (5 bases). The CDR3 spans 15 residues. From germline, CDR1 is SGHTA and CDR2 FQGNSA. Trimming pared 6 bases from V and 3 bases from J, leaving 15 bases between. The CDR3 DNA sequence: TGTGCCAGCAGTTTGACGGGGACGGTTGGAAACACCATATATTTT. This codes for CASSLTGTVGNTIYF.

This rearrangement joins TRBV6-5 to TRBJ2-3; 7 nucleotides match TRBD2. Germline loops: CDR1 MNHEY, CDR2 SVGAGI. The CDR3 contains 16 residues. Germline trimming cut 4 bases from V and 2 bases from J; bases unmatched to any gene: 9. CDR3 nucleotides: TGTGCCAGCAGTTCCCCCGGAGCGGGGTACACAGATACGCAGTATTTT. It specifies CASSSPGAGYTDTQYF.

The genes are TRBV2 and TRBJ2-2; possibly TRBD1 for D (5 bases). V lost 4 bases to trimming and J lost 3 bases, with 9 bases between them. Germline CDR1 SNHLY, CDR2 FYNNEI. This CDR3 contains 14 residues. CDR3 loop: CASSVGQDTGELFF. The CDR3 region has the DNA TGTGCCAGCAGTGTGGGGCAGGACACCGGGGAGCTGTTTTTT.

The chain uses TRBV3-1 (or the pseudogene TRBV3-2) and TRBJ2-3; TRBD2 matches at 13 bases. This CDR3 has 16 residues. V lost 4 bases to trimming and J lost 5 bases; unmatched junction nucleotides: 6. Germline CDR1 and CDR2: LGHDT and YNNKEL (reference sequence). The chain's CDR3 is CASSPQGLAGRDTQYF. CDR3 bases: TGTGCCAGCAGCCCCCAGGGACTAGCGGGGCGAGATACGCAGTATTTT.

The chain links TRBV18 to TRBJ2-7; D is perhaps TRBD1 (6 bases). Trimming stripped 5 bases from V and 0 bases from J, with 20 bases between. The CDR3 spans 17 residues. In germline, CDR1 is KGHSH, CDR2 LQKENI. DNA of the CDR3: TGTGCCAGCTCATGGGGAAGGGGGACCTCCACCTCCTACGAGCAGTACTTC. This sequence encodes CASSWGRGTSTSYEQYF.